This paragraph covers one T cell receptor (beta chain) sequence. The CDR3 contains 13 residues. Germline loops: CDR1 SGHRS, CDR2 YFSETQ. The V end lost 6 bases, the J end lost 3 bases, and 9 bases lay between the germline ends. The data were taken from a study of blood T cell repertoires in COVID-19. Study context: Collection of acute and convalescent COVID-19 samples took place in the United States, Italy and Spain. Sample material is recorded as cDNA or gDNA derived from T cells, B-cell-depleted T cells, or PBMCs.

As handled by the study authors: Reference gene primer amplification yielded estimated nucleated cell counts. Libraries were prepared by immunoSEQ multiplex PCR; TCRdb keeps only in-frame clonotypes and omits some of them. D and trimming were read from the DNA, whereas the V and J calls and clone size are those reported in that table. The sample holds under 450,000 clones, roughly 86% seen once. The chain recombines TRBV5-1 with TRBJ2-2; TRBD1 might be the D (6 bases). The origin of this receptor is a human donor with acute or convalescent COVID-19. The donor label of this sample is uncertain. Sample: peripheral blood. The CDR3 sequence: CASTGTHTGELFF. CDR3 in DNA: TGCGCCAGCACCGGGACACACACCGGGGAGCTGTTTTTT.